The 9 T cell receptor beta chains presented below share a single source sample, sequenced in a study of CD8 T cells in ankylosing spondylitis. Via MiXCR, TCRdb re-called the 5' RACE reads, giving one row per CDR3 protein. The sample comprises about 320,000 distinct CDR3 sequences, approximately 10% of which are singletons, and roughly 9.2% rests with the top ten. The sequenced sample consisted of blood, either unsorted or a sorted T cell fraction (not recorded which). Receptors were obtained from a female donor with ankylosing spondylitis or in good health (not recorded which).

This clonotype was observed at least ten times. This CDR3 reads CASSQAHLSSYNEQFF. Here the CDR3 DNA reads TGTGCCAGCAGCCAAGCCCACTTGAGCTCCTACAATGAGCAGTTCTTC. The chain links TRBV4-2 to TRBJ2-1; D ambiguous. V was shortened by 1 base and J by 0 bases, with 10 bases between the two germline ends. The CDR3 loop spans 16 amino acids. CDR1 is LGHNA, CDR2 YNFKEQ, per germline.

This clonotype was seen more than once but under ten times. The chain couples TRBV4-2 to TRBJ2-5; 12 bases map to TRBD2. Germline CDR1 and CDR2: LGHNA and YNFKEQ. V lost 5 bases and J lost 2; bases outside the gene matches: 15. The CDR3 spans 19 residues. The CDR3 DNA reads TGTGCCAGCAGCAATCAAGGACTAGCGGGATCGGTAACACAAGAGACCCAGTACTTC. It yields the protein CASSNQGLAGSVTQETQYF.

The chain joins TRBV7-6 to TRBJ2-1, with D perhaps TRBD1 or TRBD2 (6 bases each). The CDR3 covers 15 residues. V lost 3 bases, J lost 4 bases, and 13 bases lay in between. Germline V gene sequence: CDR1 SGHVS, CDR2 FNYEAQ. CDR3 in DNA: TGTGCCAGCAGCTTCGGGGGCTCCCTTTACAATGAGCAGTTCTTC. Translation: CASSFGGSLYNEQFF.

The chain links TRBV28 to TRBJ2-2; no definite D call. This CDR3 is built from 19 residues. Germline V gives CDR1 MDHEN, CDR2 SYDVKM. The ends were cut back, 3 bases at V and 2 bases at J, with 22 bases in the middle. The CDR3 protein is CASSFWALRSATNTGELFF. CDR3 nucleotide sequence: TGTGCCAGCAGTTTCTGGGCCCTGAGGAGCGCCACTAACACCGGGGAGCTGTTTTTT.

This clonotype was recorded at least ten times. This rearrangement joins TRBV29-1 to TRBJ2-1, with D perhaps TRBD1 (5 bases). CDR1 is SQVTM, CDR2 ANQGSEA, per germline. V gave up 8 bases and J gave up 6 bases, with 14 bases separating them. The CDR3 contains 12 residues. The CDR3 DNA reads TGCAGCCAGGGTCCTGGGCCCAATGAGCAGTTCTTC. Translated: CSQGPGPNEQFF.

This clonotype was seen repeatedly, ten times or more. The DNA for the CDR3 is TGCAGTGCTAGATCGGTAGCGGGGACCTACGAGCAGTACTTC. Protein product: CSARSVAGTYEQYF. The chain carries TRBV20-1 and TRBJ2-7; 8 bases align to TRBD2. The CDR3 is 14 residues long. The germline V gene encodes CDR1 DFQATT and CDR2 SNEGSKA (reference sequence). V lost 2 bases to trimming and J lost 2 bases; unmatched junction nucleotides: 5.

This clonotype was picked up many times. V gene TRBV5-1 combines with J gene TRBJ1-4; D not resolved. Trimming stripped 4 bases from V and 10 bases from J, with 17 bases between. The CDR3 extends over 14 amino acids. The germline gives CDR1 SGHRS, CDR2 YFSETQ. The CDR3 nucleotides read TGCGCCAGCAGCGCGGACTTCGAAGAGGGAAAACTGTTTTTT. Residues: CASSADFEEGKLFF. Using reference TRBV5-1 and TRBJ1-4 for the parts outside the CDR3, the full variable domain is KAGVTQTPRYLIKTRGQQVTLSCSPISGHRSVSWYQQTPGQGLQFLFEYFSETQRNKGNFPGRFSGRQFSNSRSEMNVSTLELGDSALYLCASSADFEEGKLFFGSGTQLSVL.

This clonotype was counted ten times or more. This chain joins TRBV15 and TRBJ2-1, with 7 bases that match TRBD1. CDR1 is LNHNV, CDR2 YYDKDF, per germline (reference sequence). The CDR3 contains 17 residues. V trimming: 1 base; J trimming: 0 bases; junction bases outside the gene matches: 6. The CDR3 bases are TGTGCCACCAGCAGAGTAGGGACAGTAAACTCCTACAATGAGCAGTTCTTC. Its protein product is CATSRVGTVNSYNEQFF. Supplemented by reference TRBV15 and TRBJ2-1, the full variable domain reads DAMVIQNPRYQVTQFGKPVTLSCSQTLNHNVMYWYQQKSSQAPKLLFHYYDKDFNNEADTPDNFQSRRPNTSFCFLDIRSPGLGDTAMYLCATSRVGTVNSYNEQFFGPGTRLTVL.

This clonotype was counted many times. The rearrangement uses TRBV6-5 and TRBJ1-4; no clear D gene. CDR1 and CDR2 (germline): MNHEY, SVGAGI. The CDR3 sequence is 14 residues long. V was pared by 1 base and J by 7 bases, with 10 bases between. The CDR3 DNA follows: TGTGCCAGCAGTTACTGGCGGGTTGGTGAAAAACTGTTTTTT. This sequence encodes CASSYWRVGEKLFF.